These 30 T cell receptor beta chains were sequenced from one sample in a study of T cells after yellow fever vaccination. TCRdb re-called the 5' RACE reads with MiXCR, one entry per CDR3 protein. The repertoire holds a few hundred thousand distinct CDR3 sequences, about 7% seen once, with roughly 0.9% in the top ten. The source material was CD4+ T cells sorted from PBMCs, sampled 15 days after the yellow fever booster vaccination. The receptors here all came from a man under 40 who received the YFV17D yellow fever vaccine.

As for this clonotype: Compared with germline, one end of the junction differs, possibly owing to a read error. The V and J genes are TRBV7-7 and TRBJ2-1, with 8 bases that match TRBD2. Germline V gives CDR1 SSHAT, CDR2 FNYEAQ (reference sequence). The CDR3 runs 15 residues. CDR3 sequence (DNA): TGTGCTAGCAGCGCCGGGACTAGTACCTACAATGAGCAGTTCTTC. This translates into CASSAGTSTYNEQFF.

The rearrangement joins TRBV5-1 to TRBJ2-1, with 11 nucleotides matching TRBD2. CDR3 length: 17 amino acids. Per the germline V gene, CDR1 is SGHRS and CDR2 is YFSETQ. J was trimmed by 1 base and V by 7 bases; bases with no gene match: 10. CDR3 protein: CASEALAGGYSYNEQFF. In DNA, the CDR3 is TGCGCCAGCGAGGCCTTAGCGGGAGGGTATTCCTACAATGAGCAGTTCTTC.

This clonotype was seen ten or more times. The J gene is TRBJ1-2, the V gene TRBV18, with 10 bases lining up with TRBD1. V dropped 8 bases and J dropped 8; count of bases not matched to a gene: 14. The germline gives CDR1 KGHSH, CDR2 LQKENI. The length of the CDR3 is 15 residues. The CDR3 DNA is TGTGCCAGCGTACCGGGACAGGGGATTTCGGTGGGCTACACCTTC. Translated: CASVPGQGISVGYTF.

V gene TRBV9 combines with J gene TRBJ2-3; D may be TRBD1 (5 bases). Germline V lookup: CDR1 SGDLS, CDR2 YYNGEE. The germline V and J ends were trimmed by 0 bases and 5 bases, with 13 bases remaining between them. The CDR3 is 15 residues long. CDR3 sequence reads: CASSVGGRVGDTQYF. CDR3 in DNA: TGTGCCAGCAGCGTAGGAGGCAGGGTGGGAGATACGCAGTATTTT.

At least ten counts were recorded for this clonotype. The chain carries TRBV7-6 and TRBJ2-1; no clear D. The germline V gene has CDR1 SGHVS and CDR2 FNYEAQ. The CDR3 runs 13 residues. Trimming stripped 1 base from V and 4 bases from J, with 5 bases between. CDR3: CASSLELYNEQFF. The CDR3 DNA sequence: TGTGCCAGCAGCTTAGAACTTTACAATGAGCAGTTCTTC.

The V gene is TRBV28, the J gene TRBJ2-5, with D perhaps TRBD1 or TRBD2 (5 bases each). This CDR3 spans 15 amino acids. V lost 7 bases and J lost 5, with 20 bases in between. Per germline, CDR1 MDHEN and CDR2 SYDVKM. The CDR3 spells CASMSLGVSGETQYF. CDR3 in DNA: TGTGCCAGCATGTCCTTGGGAGTGTCAGGGGAGACCCAGTACTTC.

The chain employs TRBV16 and TRBJ2-7; 13 bases line up with TRBD2. Germline lookup yields CDR1 KGHSY and CDR2 FQNENV. With 4 bases clipped from V and 4 bases from J, the junction kept 10 bases outside the gene matches. CDR3 length: 17 amino acids. This chain's CDR3 is CASSRYSGTSGMYEQYF. The DNA of the CDR3 is TGTGCCAGCAGCCGGTACTCCGGGACTAGCGGGATGTACGAGCAGTACTTC.

The chain couples TRBV12-3 or TRBV12-4 to TRBJ2-5; 8 nucleotides agree with TRBD1. CDR3 length equals 16 residues. With 6 bases clipped from V and 4 bases from J, the junction kept 13 bases outside the gene matches. CDR3 sequence reads: CASRPEDRVLGETQYF. As DNA, the CDR3 is TGTGCCAGCAGACCAGAGGACAGGGTTTTAGGAGAGACCCAGTACTTC.

This clonotype was seen at least ten times. The rearrangement links TRBV18 to TRBJ1-3; tentative D call: TRBD1 (5 bases). The germline V gene encodes CDR1 KGHSH and CDR2 LQKENI. The CDR3 length is 14 residues. V was trimmed by 3 bases and J by 0 bases, leaving 6 bases between them. For the CDR3, the DNA is TGTGCCAGCTCACCTGGGGGCTCTGGAAACACCATATATTTT. Translated: CASSPGGSGNTIYF.

The sample holds many counts of this clonotype. The chain uses TRBV12-3 or TRBV12-4 and TRBJ2-1; 14 nucleotides agree with TRBD2. The J segment lost 10 bases and the V segment lost 6 bases, leaving 5 bases of the junction unmatched. The CDR3 has 14 residues. CDR3 region: CASRPGLAGVEQFF. DNA of the CDR3: TGTGCCAGCAGACCGGGACTAGCGGGAGTAGAGCAGTTCTTC.

This clonotype showed up many times. The chain couples TRBV5-1 to TRBJ1-2; D is possibly TRBD1 (6 bases). Germline values: CDR1 SGHRS, CDR2 YFSETQ. The V gene lost 2 bases and the J gene lost 5 bases, with 13 bases spanning the gap. There are 14 residues in the CDR3. CDR3: CASSFEDRTYGYTF. The CDR3 DNA follows: TGCGCCAGCAGCTTCGAAGACAGGACTTATGGCTACACCTTC.

This clonotype was counted many times. This chain links TRBV7-3 with TRBJ2-1; D is undetermined. The CDR3 has 13 amino acids. Germline CDR1 is SGHTA and CDR2 is FQGTGA. V was pared by 4 bases and J by 5 bases, with 9 bases between. The CDR3 spells CASSSNRDNEQFF. The CDR3 region has the DNA TGTGCCAGCAGCTCAAACAGAGACAATGAGCAGTTCTTC.

This clonotype was recorded a few times. The J gene is TRBJ1-3, the V gene TRBV5-5; D is ambiguous. V was clipped by 0 bases and J by 8 bases, with 6 bases between them. Germline lookup yields CDR1 SGHKS and CDR2 YYEKEE (reference sequence). The CDR3 runs 12 residues. The CDR3 spells CASSLGGDTIYF. The CDR3, as DNA: TGTGCCAGCAGCTTGGGTGGCGACACCATATATTTT.

V and J are TRBV28 and TRBJ1-5; D perhaps matches TRBD1 (6 bases). CDR3 length equals 15 residues. The germline CDR1 and CDR2 sequences are MDHEN and SYDVKM. V lost 3 bases and J lost 2, with 11 bases in between. Written as DNA, the CDR3 is TGTGCCAGCAGTTTTGGGACAATTGGCAATCAGCCCCAGCATTTT. Translated: CASSFGTIGNQPQHF.

This clonotype came up many times. This chain uses TRBV20-1 with TRBJ2-1; 10 bases agree with TRBD2. The trim removed 4 bases at V and 7 bases at J, leaving 10 bases unmatched. The V gene's germline CDR1 is DFQATT and CDR2 SNEGSKA (reference sequence). This CDR3 region has 15 residues. CDR3 amino acids: CSATLVAGGANEQFF. The CDR3 DNA follows: TGCAGTGCTACCCTCGTAGCGGGAGGCGCTAATGAGCAGTTCTTC.

The chain links TRBV7-9 to TRBJ1-1; 7 bases match TRBD1. The CDR3 contains 17 residues. V was pared by 5 bases and J by 5 bases, with 17 bases of the junction left unmatched. Per the germline V gene, CDR1 is SEHNR and CDR2 is FQNEAQ (reference sequence). The CDR3 loop is CASSRRQGRGRETEAFF. CDR3 bases: TGTGCCAGCAGCCGGCGACAGGGAAGGGGAAGGGAGACTGAAGCTTTCTTT.

This chain connects TRBV10-3 to TRBJ1-5, with TRBD1 as a possible D gene (5 bases). V was shortened by 2 bases and J by 9 bases, with 20 bases between the two germline ends. The CDR3 extends over 16 amino acids. Per germline, CDR1 ENHRY and CDR2 SYGVKD. The CDR3: CAISETGNSLGRPQHF. CDR3 bases: TGTGCCATCAGTGAGACAGGTAATAGTCTCGGCCGGCCCCAGCATTTT.

The chain employs TRBV10-2 and TRBJ2-5; possibly TRBD1 for D (5 bases). This CDR3 comprises 15 residues. V shed 6 bases and J shed 1 base, with 15 bases lying between them. Germline V gene sequence: CDR1 WSHSY, CDR2 SAAADI. The CDR3 loop reads CASRSSWGLQETQYF. CDR3 bases: TGCGCCAGCAGGTCCTCTTGGGGCCTCCAAGAGACCCAGTACTTC.

This clonotype has just a few counts. The genes are TRBV7-9 and TRBJ2-1, with D perhaps matching TRBD2 (6 bases). The CDR3 runs 15 residues. V was shortened by 1 base and J by 8 bases, with 15 bases between the two germline ends. Germline CDR1 reads SEHNR; CDR2 reads FQNEAQ (reference sequence). The CDR3 reads CASSLVLTGVDEQFF. CDR3 sequence (DNA): TGTGCCAGCAGCTTAGTTCTTACGGGAGTCGATGAGCAGTTCTTC.

Many counts were recorded for this clonotype. This chain uses TRBV20-1 with TRBJ2-1, with 10 bases that match TRBD2. This CDR3 spans 16 amino acids. V shed 2 bases, J shed 3 bases, and the junction held 7 bases outside the gene matches. Germline V lookup: CDR1 DFQATT, CDR2 SNEGSKA (reference sequence). CDR3 protein: CSARLAGAKIYNEQFF. The CDR3 region has the DNA TGCAGTGCTAGACTAGCGGGAGCTAAAATCTACAATGAGCAGTTCTTC.

The V call is TRBV19, the J call TRBJ2-2; 8 positions agree with TRBD1. Germline trimming cut 7 bases from V and 4 bases from J; bases unmatched to any gene: 2. The CDR3 sequence is 13 residues long. Looked up from germline, CDR1 is LNHDA and CDR2 is SQIVND (reference sequence). This CDR3 reads CASMDRATGELFF. The DNA of the CDR3 is TGTGCCAGTATGGACAGGGCCACCGGGGAGCTGTTTTTT.

The chain uses TRBV7-2 and TRBJ1-3, with a weak D call TRBD1 (5 bases). Per the germline V gene, CDR1 is SGHTA and CDR2 is FQGNSA. The CDR3 is 14 amino acids. V was shortened by 4 bases and J by 1 base, with 8 bases between the two germline ends. The DNA for the CDR3 is TGTGCCAGCAGCTGGGACTGGTCTGGAAACACCATATATTTT. Protein sequence: CASSWDWSGNTIYF.

For the CDR3, the DNA is TGCAGTGCTACCAGAGCATATACAGGGATAGGCGAGCAGTACTTC. Translation: CSATRAYTGIGEQYF. The rearrangement uses TRBV20-1 and TRBJ2-7; tentatively, D is TRBD1 (6 bases). CDR3 size: 15 residues. Germline loops: CDR1 DFQATT, CDR2 SNEGSKA (reference sequence). V shed 4 bases and J shed 6 bases, with 22 bases lying between them.

At least ten counts were recorded for this clonotype. V usage is TRBV5-1 and J usage is TRBJ2-1, with 11 bases that match TRBD2. V trimming: 4 bases; J trimming: 3 bases; junction bases outside the gene matches: 3. In germline, CDR1 is SGHRS, CDR2 YFSETQ. The CDR3 totals 15 residues. CDR3 in amino acids: CASSPGTSGYNEQFF. CDR3 coding DNA: TGCGCCAGCAGCCCGGGGACTAGCGGCTACAATGAGCAGTTCTTC.

This clonotype showed up just a few times. The J gene is TRBJ1-1, the V gene TRBV12-3 or TRBV12-4; no definite D call. V was clipped by 3 bases and J by 2 bases, with 13 bases between them. CDR3 length: 15 amino acids. The CDR3: CASSFLIRQNTEAFF. In DNA, the CDR3 is TGTGCCAGCAGTTTTCTTATTCGGCAAAACACTGAAGCTTTCTTT.

This clonotype was seen more than once but under ten times. The V call is TRBV19, the J call TRBJ1-3; TRBD1 might be the D (5 bases). V gave up 8 bases and J gave up 3 bases, with 17 bases separating them. CDR1 and CDR2 (germline): LNHDA, SQIVND (reference sequence). The CDR3 covers 15 residues. Here the CDR3 reads CASVRGVNLGNTIYF. The CDR3 DNA sequence: TGTGCCAGTGTGAGAGGGGTCAATCTTGGAAACACCATATATTTT. The full variable domain, rest sourced from reference TRBV19 and TRBJ1-3, is DGGITQSPKYLFRKEGQNVTLSCEQNLNHDAMYWYRQDPGQGLRLIYYSQIVNDFQKGDIAEGYSVSREKKESFPLTVTSAQKNPTAFYLCASVRGVNLGNTIYFGEGSWLTVV.

This clonotype came up a few times. The chain combines TRBV12-3 or TRBV12-4 with TRBJ2-5, with 7 bases aligning to TRBD1. V dropped 6 bases and J dropped 7; count of bases not matched to a gene: 8. The CDR3 spans 13 residues. The CDR3 sequence: CASRPGTVGTQYF. In DNA, the CDR3 is TGTGCCAGCAGACCCGGGACAGTAGGGACCCAGTACTTC.

This clonotype was observed a handful of times. V and J are TRBV7-2 and TRBJ2-7; 10 positions match TRBD1. CDR3 size: 15 residues. With V trimmed by 3 bases and J by 4 bases, 6 bases remained unmatched. From germline, CDR1 is SGHTA and CDR2 FQGNSA. CDR3 amino acids: CASSFDRTGGYEQYF. The CDR3, as DNA: TGTGCCAGCAGCTTTGATCGGACAGGGGGATACGAGCAGTACTTC.

The sample holds a few counts of this clonotype. The chain links TRBV24-1 to TRBJ2-5; D is perhaps TRBD1 (6 bases). The CDR3 is made up of 16 amino acids. Germline V gene data show CDR1 as KGHDR and CDR2 as SFDVKD. Trimming cost V 2 bases and J 4 bases, with 16 bases left between them. CDR3 coding DNA: TGTGCCACCAGTGATTCTGGCAGGGGCGGAGGAGAGACCCAGTACTTC. Translated, it gives CATSDSGRGGGETQYF.

There are a few counts of this clonotype. The V call is TRBV3-1, the J call TRBJ2-1; 10 positions match TRBD1. Germline CDR1 reads LGHDT; CDR2 reads YNNKEL (reference sequence). The trim removed 4 bases at V and 4 bases at J, leaving 7 bases unmatched. The CDR3 contains 16 residues. CDR3 nucleotides: TGTGCCAGCAGCCTCCTCAGGGGACAGGGGTACAATGAGCAGTTCTTC. This sequence encodes CASSLLRGQGYNEQFF.